This T cell receptor (beta chain) appears in the sequencing data of a study of OX40 agonist ivuxolimab in advanced cancers. The germline gives CDR1 SGHAT, CDR2 FQDESV (reference sequence). This CDR3 spans 11 amino acids. Trimming pared 3 bases from V and 4 bases from J, leaving 3 bases between. Repertoires were generated with immunoSEQ multiplex PCR, while TCRdb's copy carries only in-frame clones and drops some. The sample contains around 81,000 clones, approximately 88% of which appear only once. The study's findings and limits: Researchers report that CD8+ T cells had, on average, more expanded clones than CD4+.

A note on this clone: Its specificity is not known.

This specimen consisted of CD4+ or CD8+ T cells sorted from blood, obtained in a trial of the OX40 agonist ivuxolimab. The source is an adult with an advanced solid tumor such as melanoma, head and neck, liver or kidney cancer. This chain joins TRBV11-1 and TRBJ2-5; unclear D gene. The CDR3 here is CASSLTETQYF. DNA for the CDR3: TGTGCCAGCAGCTTGACAGAGACCCAGTACTTC.